Listed below are T cell receptor beta chains from one sample, sequenced in a study of CD8+ T cells in alopecia areata. Method: immunoSEQ multiplex PCR; TCRdb's copy keeps in-frame clones and lacks some. The repertoire holds more than 150,000 clones, with approximately 50% as singletons. The sample was CD8+ T cells sorted from blood, taken around week 53, from a patient treated with tofacitinib. These TCRs come from a human donor with alopecia areata. CDR3s include the opening cysteine and the closing phenylalanine or tryptophan. The D gene is left open where the match is weak. The size field is filled for only some rows; it gives once, few, many or a size class.

CDR3	DNA	size	J	V	D
CASSQAGTSGDSEQFF	TGCGCCAGCAGCCAAGCCGGGACTAGCGGGGACAGTGAGCAGTTCTTC	.	TRBJ2-1	TRBV4-1	TRBD2
CASSPPPRGNIYNEQFF	TGTGCCAGCAGCCCGCCCCCCCGGGGGAATATCTACAATGAGCAGTTCTTC	.	TRBJ2-1	TRBV7-2	.
CASSLRSADTEAFF	TGTGCCAGCAGTTTACGCTCAGCAGACACTGAAGCTTTCTTT	.	TRBJ1-1	TRBV27	.
CASSPGIGGSPLHF	TGTGCCAGCAGTCCGGGAATTGGCGGATCACCCCTCCACTTT	few	TRBJ1-6	TRBV5-6	.
CAWRVAALYGYTF	TGTGCCTGGAGGGTGGCCGCTCTATATGGCTACACCTTC	.	TRBJ1-2	TRBV30	.
CASSVQGRAMNTEAFF	TGTGCCAGCAGTGTGCAGGGCCGAGCCATGAACACTGAAGCTTTCTTT	.	TRBJ1-1	TRBV2	.
CASSLGPQAPGETQYF	TGTGCCAGCAGCTTAGGTCCCCAGGCCCCGGGAGAGACCCAGTACTTC	.	TRBJ2-5	TRBV5-5	.
CASSSSTGEKTYEQYF	TGTGCCAGCAGTTCCTCGACAGGGGAGAAGACCTACGAGCAGTACTTC	.	TRBJ2-7	TRBV27	TRBD1
CASSPAGGRDTQYF	TGTGCCAGCAGCCCCGCGGGGGGCAGAGATACGCAGTATTTT	once	TRBJ2-3	TRBV9	TRBD2
CASSPHGPLGTGELFF	TGTGCCAGCAGCCCTCATGGACCCCTAGGCACCGGGGAGCTGTTTTTT	.	TRBJ2-2	TRBV9	.
CASSLARGKETQYF	TGTGCCAGCAGCTTAGCTCGCGGGAAAGAGACCCAGTACTTC	once	TRBJ2-5	TRBV7-6	.
CASSPPTGRYEQYF	TGTGCCAGCTCACCACCGACAGGGAGATACGAGCAGTACTTC	.	TRBJ2-7	TRBV18	TRBD1
CASSLASTEFTDTQYF	TGTGCCAGCAGCCTAGCCTCGACGGAATTCACAGATACGCAGTATTTT	.	TRBJ2-3	TRBV13	.
CSVVGTETYEQYF	TGCAGCGTTGTTGGGACGGAAACCTACGAGCAGTACTTC	.	TRBJ2-7	TRBV29-1	.
CASSSQPTPVGANVLTF	TGTGCCAGCAGCTCGCAACCAACCCCCGTTGGGGCCAACGTCCTGACTTTC	few	TRBJ2-6	TRBV7-3	.
CASSSRGTGANVLTF	TGTGCCAGCAGTTCTAGGGGGACTGGGGCCAACGTCCTGACTTTC	.	TRBJ2-6	TRBV7-9	.
CASSPREKLFF	TGTGCCAGCAGCCCCCGAGAAAAACTGTTTTTT	.	TRBJ1-4	TRBV13	.
CASSEVGPETQYF	TGTGCCAGCAGTGAAGTAGGGCCCGAGACCCAGTACTTC	.	TRBJ2-5	TRBV2	.
CASSSGGATDTQYF	TGTGCCAGCAGCTCAGGGGGGGCAACAGATACGCAGTATTTT	.	TRBJ2-3	TRBV14	.
CASSLRTATYEQYF	TGTGCCAGCAGCCTTAGGACAGCTACCTACGAGCAGTACTTC	once	TRBJ2-7	TRBV5-6	.
CAWSEGYGYTF	TGTGCCTGGAGTGAGGGCTATGGCTACACCTTC	.	TRBJ1-2	TRBV30	.
CASSGQTYEQYF	TGTGCCAGCAGCGGACAGACCTACGAGCAGTACTTC	once	TRBJ2-7	TRBV2	.
CATSAGAGASSYEQYF	TGCGCCACCTCCGCGGGAGCGGGGGCTAGCTCCTACGAGCAGTACTTC	once	TRBJ2-7	TRBV5-1	TRBD2
CASSLRDRPYEQYF	TGTGCCAGCAGCCTCCGGGATCGACCCTACGAGCAGTACTTC	.	TRBJ2-7	TRBV11-2	.
CASSLVTGGRLDTQYF	TGTGCCAGCAGCTTGGTGACGGGGGGGCGATTAGATACGCAGTATTTT	.	TRBJ2-3	TRBV5-4	TRBD2
CANQKVQETQYF	TGTGCCAACCAGAAGGTCCAAGAGACCCAGTACTTC	.	TRBJ2-5	TRBV7-9	.
CASSLARWTAYNEQFF	TGTGCCAGCAGCTTAGCCAGATGGACGGCCTACAATGAGCAGTTCTTC	.	TRBJ2-1	TRBV7-8	.
CAVGWTGGEETQYF	TGTGCCGTTGGGTGGACAGGGGGCGAAGAGACCCAGTACTTC	.	TRBJ2-5	TRBV2	TRBD1
CAWSVFDLTEAFF	TGTGCCTGGAGTGTATTCGATCTCACTGAAGCTTTCTTT	.	TRBJ1-1	TRBV30	.
CASRKDRGDNSPLHF	TGTGCCAGCAGGAAGGACAGGGGAGATAATTCACCCCTCCACTTT	.	TRBJ1-6	TRBV7-2	TRBD1